This T cell receptor (beta chain) was sequenced in a study of T cell therapy after organ transplantation. Data came from immunoSEQ multiplex PCR; TCRdb stores just in-frame clones and leaves some out. The profile shows more than 2,000 clones, about 89% of them singletons. In regard to this clone: Its antigen is undetermined.

The sample was CD8+ T cells from blood, taken before autologous CMV-specific T cell therapy. This clonotype originated in a human patient who had received a solid organ transplant and had CMV disease.

DNA for the CDR3: TGTGCCACCAAAGGGGAGGGACAGGGGGATGAAAAACTGTTTTTT. Amino acid sequence: CATKGEGQGDEKLFF. V and J are TRBV27 and TRBJ1-4; 11 nucleotides line up with TRBD1. Germline V gene data show CDR1 as MNHEY and CDR2 as SMNVEV (reference sequence). V shed 10 bases and J 6 bases; nucleotides not matched to a gene: 10. The CDR3 consists of 15 residues.